This T cell receptor (beta chain) emerged from a study of graft-versus-host responses after intestinal transplantation. This CDR3 has 18 amino acids. Germline V gene lookup returns CDR1 LGHNA and CDR2 YNFKEQ. Trimming took 5 bases from V and 3 from J; bases not matched to a gene: 11. Clones were read by immunoSEQ multiplex PCR, and TCRdb kept only the in-frame ones, dropping some. The sample includes 100,000 to 120,000 clones, over 85% of them seen just once. With regard to this clone: Its cognate antigen is unknown.

This sequence joins TRBV4-2 and TRBJ2-5; TRBD2 matches at 14 bases. The sample was unstimulated CD8+ T cells sorted from spleen or lymph node cells, taken before intestinal transplant. This clonotype originated in a human donor who received an intestinal transplant. In DNA, the CDR3 is TGTGCCAGCAGCGTCCGCCCCGGGACTAGCGGGAGAGAAGAGACCCAGTACTTC. Its translation is CASSVRPGTSGREETQYF.